The clone carrying this T cell receptor beta chain is a singleton in its sample. What it binds is unknown. The CDR3 consists of 15 residues. Per the germline V gene, CDR1 is MDHEN and CDR2 is SYDVKM. With 6 bases removed from V and 0 bases from J, the gap between germline ends came to 15 bases. These data are taken from a study of radiotherapy plus CTLA-4 blockade in lung cancer. The overall study: Objective responses were recorded in 15% to 20% of patients, with disease control recorded in less than 40%. Notes on the study in general: Clones derived from tumor TCRs expanded in blood after radiotherapy plus ipilimumab. Reports state that early shifts in blood T cell clones, with interferon-beta, best predicted response.

Ipilimumab-mediated CTLA-4 blockade plus focal radiation was given to patients having chemo-refractory metastatic non-small-cell lung cancer. Assay: immunoSEQ multiplex PCR; the TCRdb copy retains only in-frame clones and omits some. The top ten hold around 5.1% of the sample, which has roughly 54,000 clones, just under 85% seen once. This sequence originates from a human donor with non-small cell lung cancer whose response to radiotherapy plus ipilimumab could not be evaluated. The specimen was peripheral blood, collected from a patient treated with radiotherapy plus ipilimumab. V is TRBV28 and J is TRBJ2-7, with D perhaps matching TRBD2 (6 bases). CDR3 loop: CASSRERTLSYEQYF. CDR3 in DNA: TGTGCCAGCAGCCGGGAGCGGACCCTCTCCTACGAGCAGTACTTC.